This T cell receptor (beta chain) was documented in a study of T cells after yellow fever vaccination. About the research overall: The SMART-Seq v4 Ultra Low Input method served to prepare the low-cell-number fractions. Study-level points and caveats: Clones that expanded after primary vaccination mostly reappeared after the booster (nearly 98% CD4, 70% to 90% CD8).

A word on this clonotype: What it binds is not known.

As TCR cDNA was made by 5'RACE template switching, a universal primer site and UMIs were added. TCRdb recomputed calls from the 5' RACE reads with MiXCR, one row per CDR3 protein. The sample includes 400,000 to 450,000 distinct CDR3 sequences, 18% of them seen just once. Germline CDR1 and CDR2: MGHRA and YSYEKL. The V segment lost 1 base and the J segment 3 bases; nucleotides outside the gene matches: 5. The CDR3 is made up of 17 amino acids. Sequenced here: PBMCs, sampled before the yellow fever booster vaccination. The chain has TRBV4-1 and TRBJ2-3; TRBD2 matches at 12 bases. The origin of this receptor is a man between 18 and 35 years old who received the YFV17D yellow fever vaccine. CDR3 sequence (DNA): TGCGCCAGCAGCCAAGCGCTAGCGGGGGGGCGGACAGATACGCAGTATTTT. Translation gives CASSQALAGGRTDTQYF.